Following are 32 T cell receptor beta chains from one sample sequenced in a study of identical twins. TCRdb reprocessed the 5' RACE reads with MiXCR, giving one entry per CDR3 protein. The sample shows hundreds of thousands of distinct CDR3 sequences, around 20% of them seen only once. This sample was also put to use in a study of T cells expressing NK-cell markers.

Source material: PBMCs. Every receptor here comes from a woman aged 18-29 years in good health.

CDR3 region: CASSLFWGNTGELFF. DNA for the CDR3: TGTGCCAGCAGCTTGTTCTGGGGAAACACCGGGGAGCTGTTTTTT. The chain combines TRBV5-5 with TRBJ2-2; D is uncertain. Trimming removed 1 base at V and 2 bases at J, with 9 bases between. The CDR3 totals 15 residues. The V gene's germline CDR1 is SGHKS and CDR2 YYEKEE (reference sequence).

This chain uses TRBV20-1 with TRBJ2-6; D remains unclear. Germline V gene lookup returns CDR1 DFQATT and CDR2 SNEGSKA (reference sequence). V lost 6 bases and J 2 bases, leaving 11 bases between the germline ends. The CDR3 extends over 14 amino acids. The DNA for the CDR3 is TGCAGTGCCCCTTCTCGGGCTGGGGCCAACGTCCTGACTTTC. This sequence encodes CSAPSRAGANVLTF.

V gene TRBV2 combines with J gene TRBJ2-7; TRBD1 might be the D (6 bases). This CDR3 comprises 12 residues. In germline, CDR1 is SNHLY, CDR2 FYNNEI. The V gene lost 10 bases and the J gene lost 4 bases, with 14 bases spanning the gap. This chain's CDR3 is CATKTGTYEQYF. The CDR3 DNA is TGTGCCACTAAGACAGGAACTTACGAGCAGTACTTC.

V usage is TRBV12-3 or TRBV12-4 and J usage is TRBJ2-1; a possible D gene is TRBD2 (6 bases). Deletions cut 8 bases from V and 3 bases from J, with 14 bases between. The CDR3 is 14 residues long. CDR3 nucleotide sequence: TGTGCCAGCGTACAAGGGACTTTCTACAATGAGCAGTTCTTC. Residues: CASVQGTFYNEQFF.

This clonotype was picked up one time. The chain combines TRBV7-6 with TRBJ2-1, with D unresolved. Trimming cost V 5 bases and J 0 bases, with 14 bases left between them. Germline CDR1 reads SGHVS; CDR2 reads FNYEAQ. There are 16 residues in the CDR3. This CDR3 is CASSPVGRSSYNEQFF. DNA of the CDR3: TGTGCCAGCAGCCCTGTCGGACGCAGCTCCTACAATGAGCAGTTCTTC.

V is TRBV28 and J is TRBJ2-1, with 9 bases aligning to TRBD1. The CDR3 totals 16 residues. Germline lookup yields CDR1 MDHEN and CDR2 SYDVKM. J gave up 4 bases and V 6 bases, and 10 bases lay outside the gene matches. In nucleotides, the CDR3 is TGTGCCAGCAGGTACCGGTTGGGGACAGGGTACAATGAGCAGTTCTTC. This encodes CASRYRLGTGYNEQFF.

The chain has TRBV27 and TRBJ2-5; possibly TRBD1 or TRBD2 for D (5 bases each). V lost 0 bases to trimming and J lost 6 bases, with 17 bases between them. CDR1 MNHEY and CDR2 SMNVEV come from the germline V gene (reference sequence). This CDR3 comprises 16 residues. This CDR3 is CASSLSIGTPGQTQYF. The CDR3 bases are TGTGCCAGCAGTTTATCCATAGGGACCCCGGGGCAGACCCAGTACTTC.

There are a few counts of this clonotype. This sequence joins TRBV18 and TRBJ2-7; 8 bases line up with TRBD1. Per the germline V gene, CDR1 is KGHSH and CDR2 is LQKENI. Trimming removed 0 bases from V and 0 bases from J; junction bases left unmatched: 4. CDR3 length: 16 amino acids. The CDR3 DNA follows: TGTGCCAGCTCACCACCGACAACAGGGGGCTCCTACGAGCAGTACTTC. Translated: CASSPPTTGGSYEQYF. Filled out from reference TRBV18 and TRBJ2-7, the complete variable domain reads NAGVMQNPRHLVRRRGQEARLRCSPMKGHSHVYWYRQLPEEGLKFMVYLQKENIIDESGMPKERFSAEFPKEGPSILRIQQVVRGDSAAYFCASSPPTTGGSYEQYFGPGTRLTVT.

The chain has TRBV7-9 and TRBJ2-7, with unresolved D. CDR1 SEHNR and CDR2 FQNEAQ come from the germline V gene (reference sequence). Deletions cut 1 base from V and 11 bases from J, with 9 bases between. The CDR3 length is 11 residues. The CDR3 DNA sequence: TGTGCCAGCAGCTTAGAAGGGCGTGAGTACTTC. It codes for CASSLEGREYF.

This clonotype was found a few times. The chain employs TRBV6-1 and TRBJ2-7, with D possibly TRBD2 on 6 matching bases. The CDR3 contains 15 residues. Germline CDR1 and CDR2: MNHNS and SASEGT. V was shortened by 5 bases and J by 2 bases, with 16 bases between the two germline ends. The chain's CDR3 is CASSLQEGPTYEQYF. The CDR3 DNA sequence: TGTGCCAGCAGTCTCCAGGAGGGTCCCACCTACGAGCAGTACTTC.

This chain connects TRBV20-1 to TRBJ2-1; no clear D gene. This CDR3 is 16 amino acids long. Germline V gene sequence: CDR1 DFQATT, CDR2 SNEGSKA (reference sequence). Trimming removed 1 base from V and 0 bases from J, with 13 bases in between. The chain's CDR3 is CSARVQTESSYNEQFF. The CDR3, as DNA: TGCAGTGCTAGAGTTCAAACTGAGAGCTCCTACAATGAGCAGTTCTTC.

This clonotype was observed a few times. This chain joins TRBV4-3 and TRBJ2-3; the D is unclear. The CDR3 contains 14 residues. Germline V gives CDR1 LGHNA, CDR2 YSLEER. Deletions cut 1 base from V and 6 bases from J, with 11 bases between. CDR3 residues: CASSQVKRPDTQYF. As DNA, the CDR3 is TGCGCCAGCAGCCAAGTTAAGAGGCCCGATACGCAGTATTTT.

The chain is built from TRBV19 and TRBJ2-1; 8 nucleotides line up with TRBD1. The CDR3 length is 18 residues. V shed 0 bases and J 2 bases; nucleotides not matched to a gene: 9. The germline gives CDR1 LNHDA, CDR2 SQIVND (reference sequence). Here the CDR3 reads CASSIETTGAGAYNEQFF. Here the CDR3 DNA reads TGTGCCAGTAGTATAGAAACGACAGGGGCTGGTGCCTACAATGAGCAGTTCTTC. Full variable domain (outside the CDR3, taken from reference TRBV19 and TRBJ2-1): DGGITQSPKYLFRKEGQNVTLSCEQNLNHDAMYWYRQDPGQGLRLIYYSQIVNDFQKGDIAEGYSVSREKKESFPLTVTSAQKNPTAFYLCASSIETTGAGAYNEQFFGPGTRLTVL.

The chain recombines TRBV14 with TRBJ2-7; TRBD1 aligns across 9 bases. This CDR3 is 16 amino acids long. CDR1 and CDR2 (germline): SGHDN, FVKESK. V was pared by 1 base and J by 0 bases, with 4 bases of the junction left unmatched. The CDR3 spells CASSQGTGVPSYEQYF. The CDR3 DNA follows: TGTGCCAGCAGCCAAGGGACAGGGGTCCCCTCCTACGAGCAGTACTTC.

The chain uses TRBV7-2 and TRBJ2-5; D is unclear. V gave up 2 bases and J gave up 5 bases, with 12 bases separating them. CDR3 size: 14 residues. CDR1 is SGHTA, CDR2 FQGNSA, per germline. The CDR3 region has the DNA TGTGCCAGCAGCTTAAGGGTGTTGGCGGAGACCCAGTACTTC. This sequence encodes CASSLRVLAETQYF.

The rearrangement joins TRBV6-1 to TRBJ1-2; possible D gene TRBD1, 5 bases. The V gene's germline CDR1 is MNHNS and CDR2 SASEGT. V lost 5 bases and J lost 5, with 15 bases in between. This CDR3 has 14 amino acids. The CDR3 nucleotides are TGTGCCAGCAGTCGGCTCGGACAATCGTATGGCTACACCTTC. Translation gives CASSRLGQSYGYTF.

This clonotype occurred a few times. The chain is built from TRBV27 and TRBJ2-1; D might be TRBD1 (6 bases). V was shortened by 3 bases and J by 8 bases, with 17 bases between the two germline ends. This CDR3 has 15 amino acids. Germline CDR1 reads MNHEY; CDR2 reads SMNVEV (reference sequence). The CDR3 protein is CASSLNPNRVDEQFF. CDR3 in DNA: TGTGCCAGCAGTTTGAATCCCAACAGGGTCGATGAGCAGTTCTTC.

The chain links TRBV5-6 to TRBJ2-1; 10 nucleotides line up with TRBD2. Germline-derived CDR1 and CDR2 are SGHDT and YYEEEE. V was pared by 4 bases and J by 4 bases, with 5 bases of the junction left unmatched. The CDR3 is 15 amino acids. CDR3 region: CASSGGLAEYNEQFF. CDR3 DNA sequence: TGTGCCAGCAGCGGCGGACTAGCGGAATACAATGAGCAGTTCTTC.

This clonotype was counted only a few times. The rearrangement uses TRBV20-1 and TRBJ2-1, with D perhaps TRBD2 (5 bases). Germline loops: CDR1 DFQATT, CDR2 SNEGSKA (reference sequence). The V and J ends lost 2 bases and 3 bases respectively, with 11 bases between them. There are 14 residues in the CDR3. CDR3: CSARKSGLYNEQFF. CDR3 DNA: TGCAGTGCTAGAAAGAGCGGACTCTACAATGAGCAGTTCTTC.

This clonotype was seen only a few times. The rearrangement joins TRBV9 to TRBJ1-6; D not certain. The V end was cut by 6 bases, the J end by 6 bases, with 13 bases between. The germline V gene has CDR1 SGDLS and CDR2 YYNGEE. The CDR3 is made up of 14 amino acids. CDR3 sequence (DNA): TGTGCCAGCAAGGACGGCAGGACTAATTCACCCCTCCACTTT. Translation: CASKDGRTNSPLHF.

The table lists this clonotype with a few counts. J is TRBJ2-7 and V is TRBV5-5, with 7 bases fitting TRBD1. The CDR3 has 14 amino acids. Unmatched junction bases numbered 8, after V lost 5 bases and J lost 3 bases. Germline CDR1 is SGHKS and CDR2 is YYEKEE (reference sequence). CDR3 sequence (DNA): TGTGCCAGCAGTCCCGGGACAGAGATCTACGAGCAGTACTTC. Protein: CASSPGTEIYEQYF.

This clonotype was observed at least ten times. This rearrangement joins TRBV29-1 to TRBJ2-3; no reliable D call. This CDR3 has 14 amino acids. V lost 5 bases to trimming and J lost 4 bases, with 16 bases between them. Germline CDR1 reads SQVTM; CDR2 reads ANQGSEA. This CDR3 is CSVYRTSPADTQYF. DNA of the CDR3: TGCAGCGTTTACAGAACATCCCCGGCAGATACGCAGTATTTT.

This clonotype was seen at least ten times. V gene TRBV2 combines with J gene TRBJ1-5; 7 bases agree with TRBD1. Germline assignment: CDR1 SNHLY and CDR2 FYNNEI. V gave up 4 bases and J gave up 4 bases; unmatched junction bases: 4. This CDR3 region has 14 residues. The CDR3 spells CASSATGWNQPQHF. DNA for the CDR3: TGTGCCAGCAGTGCGACAGGGTGGAATCAGCCCCAGCATTTT.

V and J are TRBV20-1 and TRBJ2-6, with D unclear. Trimming left V 5 bases short and J 0 bases short, with 8 bases between. The V gene's germline CDR1 is DFQATT and CDR2 SNEGSKA (reference sequence). The CDR3 sequence is 14 residues long. CDR3 sequence: CSAPPISGANVLTF. In nucleotides, the CDR3 is TGCAGTGCTCCTCCGATCTCTGGGGCCAACGTCCTGACTTTC.

The chain combines TRBV10-2 with TRBJ2-2; D gene unclear. Deletions cut 6 bases from V and 7 bases from J, with 12 bases between. The germline V gene encodes CDR1 WSHSY and CDR2 SAAADI. The CDR3 runs to 13 residues. This CDR3 reads CASSSFMSGELFF. DNA for the CDR3: TGCGCCAGCAGCTCCTTTATGAGCGGGGAGCTGTTTTTT.

This clonotype was counted at least ten times. The J gene is TRBJ2-1, the V gene TRBV10-3, with D maybe TRBD2 (7 bases). V was trimmed by 4 bases and J by 4 bases, leaving 14 bases between them. Germline V gives CDR1 ENHRY, CDR2 SYGVKD. This CDR3 region has 15 residues. CDR3 in amino acids: CAISGSGGFYNEQFF. For the CDR3, the DNA is TGTGCCATCAGTGGATCGGGGGGCTTTTACAATGAGCAGTTCTTC.

This chain joins TRBV15 and TRBJ1-6; D may be TRBD1 (5 bases). Trimming removed 2 bases from V and 11 bases from J, with 7 bases in between. The V gene's germline CDR1 is LNHNV and CDR2 YYDKDF (reference sequence). This CDR3 contains 12 residues. The DNA of the CDR3 is TGTGCCACCAGCAGACAGGGAACACCCCTCCACTTT. It codes for CATSRQGTPLHF.

The chain recombines TRBV2 with TRBJ2-2; TRBD1 agrees at 9 bases. Trimming took 3 bases from V and 3 from J; bases not matched to a gene: 8. The CDR3 is made up of 17 amino acids. Germline-derived CDR1 and CDR2 are SNHLY and FYNNEI. DNA of the CDR3: TGTGCCAGCAGTGACGTTTGGGACAGGGTTGACACCGGGGAGCTGTTTTTT. It is translated as CASSDVWDRVDTGELFF.

The genes are TRBV29-1 and TRBJ2-2; 10 nucleotides line up with TRBD2. The CDR3 loop spans 16 amino acids. V lost 7 bases, J lost 2 bases, and 10 bases stayed unmatched. Germline-derived CDR1 and CDR2 are SQVTM and ANQGSEA. The CDR3 DNA reads TGCAGCGGGGGGGGAACTAGCGGGGCCAACACCGGGGAGCTGTTTTTT. Translation gives CSGGGTSGANTGELFF.

The rearrangement joins TRBV20-1 to TRBJ2-5, with TRBD2 matching 10 bases. CDR1 and CDR2 from the germline V gene are DFQATT and SNEGSKA (reference sequence). Unmatched junction bases numbered 8, after V lost 6 bases and J lost 4 bases. The CDR3 totals 14 residues. Here the CDR3 DNA reads TGCAGTGCGGGTCTAGCGGGGGCCGGAGAGACCCAGTACTTC. Its protein is CSAGLAGAGETQYF.

This clonotype was seen a handful of times. V is TRBV7-6 and J is TRBJ2-6; D not certain. V was cut by 5 bases and J by 1 base, with 6 bases left in between. The germline CDR1 and CDR2 sequences are SGHVS and FNYEAQ. The CDR3 runs 14 residues. CDR3 protein: CASSQASGANVLTF. In DNA, the CDR3 is TGTGCCAGCAGCCAAGCATCTGGGGCCAACGTCCTGACTTTC.

The chain has TRBV10-3 and TRBJ2-1; 10 bases are a match to TRBD2. J lost 6 bases, V lost 0 bases, and 5 bases had no gene match. The CDR3 is made up of 16 amino acids. Germline assignment: CDR1 ENHRY and CDR2 SYGVKD. CDR3 in DNA: TGTGCCATCAGTGAGTCTACTAGCGGGACATTCAATGAGCAGTTCTTC. This encodes CAISESTSGTFNEQFF.